This T cell receptor beta chain was identified during a study of cytotoxic CD8 clonotypes in ibrutinib-treated CLL. Study as a whole: Of the patients, about a dozen were relapsed/refractory, some 15 treatment-naive and under 18 IGHV unmutated.

The V segment lost 2 bases and the J segment 4 bases; nucleotides outside the gene matches: 2. Germline CDR1 reads SGHVS; CDR2 reads FQNEAQ. CDR3 length equals 15 residues. Clones were read by immunoSEQ multiplex PCR, and TCRdb kept only the in-frame ones, dropping some. This sample has about 300,000 clones, with about 61% found just once. Investigators sourced about 2.2 micrograms of genomic DNA from cryopreserved PBMCs for TCR beta libraries. V and J are TRBV7-8 and TRBJ1-2, with 12 bases lining up with TRBD1. The sequence was collected from a human donor with chronic lymphocytic leukemia. Sequenced here: PBMCs, sampled after 36 months of ibrutinib treatment. CDR3 protein: CASSLRDRGLYGYTF. CDR3 nucleotides: TGTGCCAGCAGCTTACGGGACAGGGGGCTCTATGGCTACACCTTC.